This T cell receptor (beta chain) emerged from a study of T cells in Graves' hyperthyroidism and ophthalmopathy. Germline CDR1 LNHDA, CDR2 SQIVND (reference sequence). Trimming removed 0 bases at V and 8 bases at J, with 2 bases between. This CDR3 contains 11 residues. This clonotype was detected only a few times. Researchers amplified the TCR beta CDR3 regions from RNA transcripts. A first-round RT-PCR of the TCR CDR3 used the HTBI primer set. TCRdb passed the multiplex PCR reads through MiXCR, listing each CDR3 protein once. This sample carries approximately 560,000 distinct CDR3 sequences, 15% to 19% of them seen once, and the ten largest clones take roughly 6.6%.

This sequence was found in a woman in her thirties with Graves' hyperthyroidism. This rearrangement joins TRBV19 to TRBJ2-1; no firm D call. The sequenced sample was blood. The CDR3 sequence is CASSIEDEQFF. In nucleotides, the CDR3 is TGTGCCAGTAGTATAGAAGATGAGCAGTTCTTC.